This entry lists 29 T cell receptor beta chains sequenced from one sample in a study of T cells in Graves' hyperthyroidism and ophthalmopathy. Authors of the study amplified TCR beta CDR3 regions from RNA transcripts. When the TCR CDR3 underwent first-round RT-PCR, the HTBI primer set was used. Via MiXCR, TCRdb re-called the multiplex PCR reads, giving one row per CDR3 protein. The sample carries about 840,000 distinct CDR3 sequences, approximately 40% recorded once. The source material was blood. These receptors were obtained from a man between 18 and 29 years old with Graves' hyperthyroidism.

The chain links TRBV12-3 or TRBV12-4 to TRBJ2-2; possible D gene TRBD2, 5 bases. Trimming left V 6 bases short and J 4 bases short, with 18 bases between. There are 16 residues in the CDR3. In DNA, the CDR3 is TGTGCCAGCAGCCCAGCGCAATCACTAGTCACCGGGGAGCTGTTTTTT. Translation gives CASSPAQSLVTGELFF.

The V and J genes are TRBV25-1 and TRBJ2-7; no firm D call. Germline V gives CDR1 MGHDK, CDR2 SYGVNS. This CDR3 is built from 16 residues. Trimming cost V 4 bases and J 2 bases, with 18 bases left between them. Written as DNA, the CDR3 is TGTGCCAGCAGTGCCAGAAAGCAGGTCGCCCCCTACGAGCAGTACTTC. As protein: CASSARKQVAPYEQYF.

In its sample, this clonotype was seen once. A read error may explain this, as a much larger clone is one base away. The chain recombines TRBV7-6 with TRBJ1-2; D gene uncertain. Germline V gene lookup returns CDR1 SGHVS and CDR2 FNYEAQ. The CDR3 sequence is 13 residues long. The CDR3 DNA follows: TGTGCCAGCAGCTTATCGTGGTGGCGGGAGCCTGCCTTC. Translating gives CASSLSWWREPAF.

This clonotype was seen repeatedly, ten times or more. A read error may produce the germline difference seen at one junction end. V gene TRBV7-7 combines with J gene TRBJ2-5, with TRBD1 matching over 8 bases. The CDR3 spans 14 residues. Germline loops: CDR1 SSHAT, CDR2 FNYEAQ (reference sequence). CDR3 nucleotides: TGTGCTAGCAGCCCGACAGGGGCGGATGAGACCCAGTACTTC. This codes for CASSPTGADETQYF.

CDR3 amino acids: CSALWRQRSRELFF. CDR3 DNA: TGCAGTGCCCTCTGGAGACAGCGATCCCGGGAGCTGTTTTTT. This chain links TRBV20-1 with TRBJ2-2; tentatively, D is TRBD1 (5 bases). CDR1 is DFQATT, CDR2 SNEGSKA, per germline (reference sequence). V gave up 6 bases and J gave up 9 bases, with 20 bases separating them. The CDR3 runs to 14 residues.

This clonotype was counted at least ten times. This chain connects TRBV24-1 to TRBJ2-5; no clear D gene. Germline V CDR1 and CDR2: KGHDR, SFDVKD. The CDR3 is 13 residues long. Trimming took off 1 base at V and 4 bases at J, with 6 bases between the two ends. This CDR3 is CATSDFWGETQYF. In DNA form, the CDR3 reads TGTGCCACCAGTGATTTTTGGGGAGAGACCCAGTACTTC.

This clonotype has only one observation. The chain joins TRBV10-3 to TRBJ1-5; 9 nucleotides match TRBD1. Unmatched junction bases numbered 5, after V lost 6 bases and J lost 5 bases. Germline V gene lookup returns CDR1 ENHRY and CDR2 SYGVKD. This CDR3 comprises 14 residues. Here the CDR3 reads CAIRQGAIDQPQHF. CDR3 DNA: TGTGCCATCAGACAGGGGGCGATCGATCAGCCCCAGCATTTT.

This clonotype was observed a few times. The V and J genes are TRBV19 and TRBJ2-5, with 7 bases identical to TRBD2. Germline-derived CDR1 and CDR2 are LNHDA and SQIVND (reference sequence). Unmatched junction bases numbered 2, after V lost 3 bases and J lost 4 bases. The CDR3 covers 13 residues. For the CDR3, the DNA is TGTGCCAGTAGTATGAGGGAGGGAGAGACCCAGTACTTC. This translates into CASSMREGETQYF.

V is TRBV5-1 and J is TRBJ1-6; D perhaps matches TRBD1 (5 bases). V was trimmed by 4 bases and J by 7 bases, leaving 15 bases between them. Germline V gives CDR1 SGHRS, CDR2 YFSETQ. This CDR3 comprises 15 residues. CDR3 nucleotide sequence: TGCGCCAGCAGCCCCCACTGGGACGGGAATTCACCCCTCCACTTT. It translates to CASSPHWDGNSPLHF. Full variable domain (rest looked up from reference TRBV5-1 and TRBJ1-6): KAGVTQTPRYLIKTRGQQVTLSCSPISGHRSVSWYQQTPGQGLQFLFEYFSETQRNKGNFPGRFSGRQFSNSRSEMNVSTLELGDSALYLCASSPHWDGNSPLHFGNGTRLTVT.

The chain employs TRBV2 and TRBJ2-7; D tentatively reads TRBD1 or TRBD2 (5 bases each). Germline V gene data show CDR1 as SNHLY and CDR2 as FYNNEI. Deletions cut 6 bases from V and 2 bases from J, with 17 bases between. CDR3 length equals 15 residues. CDR3 sequence (DNA): TGTGCCAGCAGGCCCTCCGGGACCGCGGCCTACGAGCAGTACTTC. The encoded protein is CASRPSGTAAYEQYF.

V usage is TRBV20-1 and J usage is TRBJ2-2; D call uncertain. From germline, CDR1 is DFQATT and CDR2 SNEGSKA (reference sequence). V was trimmed by 6 bases and J by 10 bases, leaving 6 bases between them. The CDR3 loop spans 9 amino acids. The DNA for the CDR3 is TGCAGTGCCCCTGAGGAGCTGTTTTTT. Protein product: CSAPEELFF.

This clonotype showed up just a few times. V and J are TRBV7-9 and TRBJ2-5; no clear D gene. Germline V lookup: CDR1 SEHNR, CDR2 FQNEAQ (reference sequence). V was cut by 8 bases and J by 4 bases, with 17 bases left in between. This CDR3 contains 14 residues. The CDR3: CASRRTLEPETQYF. CDR3 DNA sequence: TGTGCCAGCCGACGGACCTTAGAACCAGAGACCCAGTACTTC.

Many counts were recorded for this clonotype. The chain links TRBV15 to TRBJ1-6, with a tentative D call TRBD1 (5 bases). CDR1 and CDR2 from the germline V gene are LNHNV and YYDKDF (reference sequence). The CDR3 is made up of 16 amino acids. V lost 7 bases, J lost 0 bases, and 13 bases lay in between. The CDR3 is CATNWGTGSYNSPLHF. The CDR3 coding sequence is TGTGCCACCAATTGGGGCACCGGCTCCTATAATTCACCCCTCCACTTT.

The chain carries TRBV19 and TRBJ1-5; D uncertain. The germline V and J ends were trimmed by 5 bases and 4 bases, with 9 bases remaining between them. The germline gives CDR1 LNHDA, CDR2 SQIVND (reference sequence). This CDR3 contains 13 residues. CDR3 sequence reads: CASSARENQPQHF. As DNA, the CDR3 is TGTGCCAGTAGTGCTCGGGAGAATCAGCCCCAGCATTTT.

This sequence joins TRBV20-1 and TRBJ1-2, with D perhaps TRBD1 (6 bases). Per germline, CDR1 DFQATT and CDR2 SNEGSKA (reference sequence). The CDR3 totals 14 residues. Trimming stripped 2 bases from V and 3 bases from J, with 13 bases between. The chain's CDR3 is CSARNGDTHYGYTF. The CDR3 region has the DNA TGCAGTGCTAGAAATGGGGACACCCACTATGGCTACACCTTC.

There are many counts of this clonotype. The gene calls are TRBV7-8 and TRBJ1-1; a weak D match, TRBD1 (5 bases). The V end lost 5 bases, the J end lost 4 bases, and 11 bases lay between the germline ends. From germline, CDR1 is SGHVS and CDR2 FQNEAQ. The CDR3 is 13 amino acids. The CDR3 bases are TGTGCCAGCAGCCCCGGGGGGAGCACTGAAGCTTTCTTT. Translating it yields CASSPGGSTEAFF.

This clonotype was recorded many times. V and J are TRBV29-1 and TRBJ1-1, with a tentative D call TRBD1 (6 bases). The CDR3 contains 14 residues. V dropped 5 bases and J dropped 1 base, with 14 bases sitting between them. CDR1 is SQVTM and CDR2 is ANQGSEA in the germline V gene. CDR3 loop: CSVTPGHSNTEAFF. In nucleotides, the CDR3 is TGCAGCGTTACCCCGGGACACTCGAACACTGAAGCTTTCTTT.

This clonotype was found many times. This chain joins TRBV2 and TRBJ2-7, with D perhaps TRBD2 (5 bases). Trimming removed 6 bases at V and 6 bases at J, with 12 bases between. CDR3 length: 12 amino acids. Per germline, CDR1 SNHLY and CDR2 FYNNEI. The CDR3 spells CASSLLVAEQYF. CDR3 nucleotide sequence: TGTGCCAGCAGCCTACTAGTAGCCGAGCAGTACTTC. Based on the CDR3 plus reference TRBV2 and TRBJ2-7, the full variable domain is EPEVTQTPSHQVTQMGQEVILRCVPISNHLYFYWYRQILGQKVEFLVSFYNNEISEKSEIFDDQFSVERPDGSNFTLKIRSTKLEDSAMYFCASSLLVAEQYFGPGTRLTVT.

This clonotype occurred many times. V usage is TRBV20-1 and J usage is TRBJ1-2; D not resolved. Germline loops: CDR1 DFQATT, CDR2 SNEGSKA (reference sequence). The CDR3 is 14 residues long. Deletions cut 6 bases from V and 3 bases from J, with 17 bases between. The CDR3, as DNA: TGCAGTGCCGCTACGACATCGGGGTACTATGGCTACACCTTC. This codes for CSAATTSGYYGYTF.

This clonotype was recorded a few times. The genes are TRBV19 and TRBJ1-1; D gene ambiguous. Germline loops: CDR1 LNHDA, CDR2 SQIVND (reference sequence). The length of the CDR3 is 14 residues. Trimming left V 6 bases short and J 3 bases short, with 14 bases between. The CDR3 here is CASRTTPGDTEAFF. DNA of the CDR3: TGTGCCAGTAGAACCACGCCGGGAGACACTGAAGCTTTCTTT.

The chain couples TRBV3-1 to TRBJ1-6; D uncertain. Trimming removed 0 bases from V and 6 bases from J, with 15 bases in between. Germline V gene data show CDR1 as LGHDT and CDR2 as YNNKEL (reference sequence). The CDR3 consists of 17 residues. CDR3 sequence reads: CASSQEGSLTFNSPLHF. DNA of the CDR3: TGTGCCAGCAGCCAAGAAGGCAGCCTTACTTTTAATTCACCCCTCCACTTT.

This clonotype was counted ten times or more. The chain carries TRBV29-1 and TRBJ2-7; 12 bases match TRBD1. The CDR3 length is 14 residues. The trim removed 3 bases at V and 6 bases at J, leaving 6 bases unmatched. The germline CDR1 and CDR2 sequences are SQVTM and ANQGSEA. DNA for the CDR3: TGCAGCGTTGACCCCGGGACAGGGGGCTCCGAGCAGTACTTC. Translation: CSVDPGTGGSEQYF.

The V call is TRBV7-3, the J call TRBJ1-5, with D possibly TRBD1 on 6 matching bases. This CDR3 contains 16 residues. Germline loops: CDR1 SGHTA, CDR2 FQGTGA. Trimming shortened V by 2 bases and J by 4 bases, and 15 bases separated the two germline ends. CDR3 region: CASSLRTEGGNQPQHF. The CDR3 region has the DNA TGTGCCAGCAGCTTACGGACCGAGGGGGGAAATCAGCCCCAGCATTTT.

There are a few counts of this clonotype. The chain couples TRBV20-1 to TRBJ1-1; D is unresolved. The CDR3 contains 13 residues. Germline lookup yields CDR1 DFQATT and CDR2 SNEGSKA (reference sequence). Trimming shortened V by 8 bases and J by 5 bases, and 18 bases separated the two germline ends. The CDR3 spells CSRLVLEGTEAFF. The DNA of the CDR3 is TGCAGTCGACTCGTCTTGGAAGGGACTGAAGCTTTCTTT.

The gene calls are TRBV19 and TRBJ1-1, with TRBD1 matching over 7 bases. After removal of 7 bases from V and 1 base from J, the junction contained 12 bases not matched to a gene. Germline loops: CDR1 LNHDA, CDR2 SQIVND (reference sequence). The CDR3 spans 16 residues. CDR3 region: CASTLGGDRQNTEAFF. The CDR3 DNA reads TGTGCCAGTACCCTGGGGGGGGACAGACAGAACACTGAAGCTTTCTTT. Full variable domain (outside the CDR3, taken from reference TRBV19 and TRBJ1-1): DGGITQSPKYLFRKEGQNVTLSCEQNLNHDAMYWYRQDPGQGLRLIYYSQIVNDFQKGDIAEGYSVSREKKESFPLTVTSAQKNPTAFYLCASTLGGDRQNTEAFFGQGTRLTVV.

The V gene is TRBV6-1, the J gene TRBJ1-5; the D is unclear. This CDR3 has 15 amino acids. Deletions cut 7 bases from V and 2 bases from J, with 15 bases between. Germline V lookup: CDR1 MNHNS, CDR2 SASEGT. The CDR3 spells CASTEGGWGNQPQHF. The CDR3 region has the DNA TGTGCCAGCACCGAGGGTGGATGGGGCAATCAGCCCCAGCATTTT.

Many counts were recorded for this clonotype. This chain uses TRBV29-1 with TRBJ2-7; TRBD2 aligns across 7 bases. The CDR3 consists of 12 residues. The germline V gene has CDR1 SQVTM and CDR2 ANQGSEA. After removal of 7 bases from V and 7 bases from J, the junction contained 10 bases not matched to a gene. The CDR3 sequence is CSASLGDYEQYF. The CDR3 DNA reads as TGCAGCGCCTCACTTGGGGACTATGAGCAGTACTTC.

This chain joins TRBV12-3 or TRBV12-4 and TRBJ2-7, with 8 bases lining up with TRBD1. V was pared by 5 bases and J by 5 bases, with 8 bases of the junction left unmatched. The length of the CDR3 is 14 residues. CDR3 nucleotide sequence: TGTGCCAGCAGTGTGGACAGGGTTATGGACGAGCAGTACTTC. Translated: CASSVDRVMDEQYF.

The V call is TRBV7-2, the J call TRBJ2-2, with D possibly TRBD1 on 5 matching bases. Trimming stripped 5 bases from V and 0 bases from J, with 19 bases between. Germline CDR1 reads SGHTA; CDR2 reads FQGNSA. The CDR3 totals 18 residues. This CDR3 reads CASSVPDGAASNTGELFF. The CDR3, as DNA: TGTGCCAGCAGCGTTCCCGATGGGGCAGCCTCGAACACCGGGGAGCTGTTTTTT. The variable domain in full, with the rest retrieved from reference TRBV7-2 and TRBJ2-2, is GAGVSQSPSNKVTEKGKDVELRCDPISGHTALYWYRQSLGQGLEFLIYFQGNSAPDKSGLPSDRFSAERTGGSVSTLTIQRTQQEDSAVYLCASSVPDGAASNTGELFFGEGSRLTVL.